The 16 T cell receptor beta chains listed next were all sequenced from one sample in a study of OX40 agonist ivuxolimab in advanced cancers. The repertoire was sequenced with immunoSEQ multiplex PCR; TCRdb's copy has only in-frame clones and lacks some. The table has some 100,000 clones, 70% to 90% seen once. The sample consisted of CD4+ or CD8+ T cells sorted from blood, taken in a trial of the OX40 agonist ivuxolimab. These receptors all come from an adult with an advanced solid tumor such as melanoma, head and neck, liver or kidney cancer.

The chain recombines TRBV7-9 with TRBJ1-5; the match to TRBD1 covers 8 bases. Germline lookup yields CDR1 SEHNR and CDR2 FQNEAQ (reference sequence). CDR3 length equals 13 residues. The junction had 7 bases not matched to a gene; V was cut back by 5 bases and J by 10 bases. CDR3 protein: CASSARQGPPQHF. The DNA of the CDR3 is TGTGCCAGCAGCGCCCGACAGGGGCCTCCCCAGCATTTT.

The rearrangement links TRBV2 to TRBJ1-2; D is unclear. V was trimmed by 4 bases and J by 2 bases, leaving 8 bases between them. The CDR3 is made up of 13 amino acids. Germline V gene sequence: CDR1 SNHLY, CDR2 FYNNEI. The CDR3 here is CASSATENYGYTF. CDR3 DNA: TGTGCCAGCAGTGCAACCGAGAACTATGGCTACACCTTC.

The rearrangement uses TRBV10-1 and TRBJ1-1; tentative D call: TRBD1 (5 bases). V gave up 6 bases and J gave up 5 bases, with 13 bases separating them. The germline CDR1 and CDR2 sequences are WNHNN and SYGVQD (reference sequence). This CDR3 region has 13 residues. The CDR3 sequence is CASRPGRGTEAFF. For the CDR3, the DNA is TGCGCCAGCAGACCCGGCCGGGGGACTGAAGCTTTCTTT.

This chain uses TRBV4-3 with TRBJ1-4, with D unresolved. Looked up from germline, CDR1 is LGHNA and CDR2 is YSLEER. This CDR3 is 15 amino acids long. The V end was cut by 3 bases, the J end by 3 bases, with 11 bases between. The CDR3 spells CASSQEGLANEKLFF. The CDR3 bases are TGCGCCAGCAGCCAGGAAGGGCTGGCTAATGAAAAACTGTTTTTT.

This CDR3 is CASSLGGLIDNNQPQHF. The CDR3 nucleotides read TGTGCCAGCAGTTTGGGGGGCCTCATAGATAACAATCAGCCCCAGCATTTT. The chain is built from TRBV28 and TRBJ1-5; perhaps TRBD1 as D (6 bases). Germline V lookup: CDR1 MDHEN, CDR2 SYDVKM. V was cut by 3 bases and J by 3 bases, with 18 bases left in between. This CDR3 region has 17 residues.

V is TRBV7-2 and J is TRBJ2-1; D unresolved. The V gene lost 1 base and the J gene lost 2 bases, with 9 bases spanning the gap. CDR1 and CDR2 from the germline V gene are SGHTA and FQGNSA. The CDR3 sequence is 15 residues long. The CDR3 protein is CASSLGGGTYNEQFF. The CDR3 DNA reads TGTGCCAGCAGCTTAGGAGGCGGAACCTACAATGAGCAGTTCTTC.

The J gene is TRBJ1-1, the V gene TRBV19; maybe TRBD1 (5 bases). The CDR3 totals 15 residues. Per the germline V gene, CDR1 is LNHDA and CDR2 is SQIVND (reference sequence). V was clipped by 10 bases and J by 4 bases, with 22 bases between them. In DNA form, the CDR3 reads TGTGCCACCCGAAAAAGATTTCCAGGGACCACTGAAGCTTTCTTT. It translates to CATRKRFPGTTEAFF.

The chain combines TRBV5-1 with TRBJ2-1; D is unclear. The V gene lost 0 bases and the J gene lost 1 base, with 11 bases spanning the gap. From germline, CDR1 is SGHRS and CDR2 YFSETQ. This CDR3 spans 16 amino acids. The CDR3 protein is CASSLELDSSYNEQFF. CDR3 sequence (DNA): TGCGCCAGCAGCTTGGAATTAGACTCATCCTACAATGAGCAGTTCTTC.

V is TRBV9 and J is TRBJ1-1; D is unclear. This CDR3 spans 13 amino acids. Germline V gene data show CDR1 as SGDLS and CDR2 as YYNGEE. With 0 bases removed from V and 4 bases from J, the gap between germline ends came to 7 bases. CDR3 residues: CASSVAQTTEAFF. In DNA form, the CDR3 reads TGTGCCAGCAGCGTAGCCCAGACCACTGAAGCTTTCTTT.

V usage is TRBV7-2 and J usage is TRBJ2-3; D unresolved. The CDR3 runs to 15 residues. Between the trimmed V and J ends, which lost 4 bases and 0 bases, there was a span of 11 bases. CDR1 SGHTA and CDR2 FQGNSA come from the germline V gene. The CDR3 DNA reads TGTGCCAGCAGCTCCATTGGGATTAGCACAGATACGCAGTATTTT. Encoded protein: CASSSIGISTDTQYF.

The J gene is TRBJ2-2, the V gene TRBV2; either TRBD1 or TRBD2 may fit D (5 bases each). Germline V CDR1 and CDR2: SNHLY, FYNNEI. This CDR3 contains 15 residues. The V end was cut by 6 bases, the J end by 1 base, with 12 bases between. The CDR3 protein is CASSPRGMNTGELFF. As DNA, the CDR3 is TGTGCCAGCAGCCCTCGGGGCATGAACACCGGGGAGCTGTTTTTT.

The chain employs TRBV7-2 and TRBJ2-7; D remains ambiguous. The CDR3 contains 15 residues. Trimming removed 1 base at V and 0 bases at J, with 10 bases between. Germline V gene sequence: CDR1 SGHTA, CDR2 FQGNSA. The CDR3: CASSLGEFSSYEQYF. CDR3 nucleotides: TGTGCCAGCAGCTTAGGGGAATTCAGCTCCTACGAGCAGTACTTC.

This clone was recorded once. The V call is TRBV6-1, the J call TRBJ1-4; perhaps TRBD1 as D (6 bases). Germline CDR1 is MNHNS and CDR2 is SASEGT. The CDR3 has 16 residues. Trimming left V 4 bases short and J 0 bases short, with 12 bases between. Written as DNA, the CDR3 is TGTGCCAGCAGTGTCGCAGGGGATCCAACTAATGAAAAACTGTTTTTT. Translation gives CASSVAGDPTNEKLFF.

This chain links TRBV6-6 with TRBJ2-5; 8 nucleotides match TRBD2. The end of the DNA fits TRBJ2-7 better, so the J call may be wrong. This CDR3 has 12 amino acids. The germline V gene encodes CDR1 MNHNY and CDR2 SVGAGI (reference sequence). Here the CDR3 DNA reads TGTGCCAGCAGTCCGGGGGGGTTCGAGCAGTACTTC. The encoded protein is CASSPGGFEQYF.

V and J are TRBV10-1 and TRBJ1-3; no definite D call. Germline V lookup: CDR1 WNHNN, CDR2 SYGVQD (reference sequence). The CDR3 contains 13 residues. Trimming took 3 bases from V and 8 from J, leaving 11 bases between them. CDR3 DNA: TGCGCCAGCAGTGAAGGGAGACGGGACACCATATATTTT. Translated: CASSEGRRDTIYF.

The chain couples TRBV7-8 to TRBJ1-5; 7 bases are a match to TRBD1. The CDR3 contains 17 residues. Looked up from germline, CDR1 is SGHVS and CDR2 is FQNEAQ. The J segment lost 4 bases and the V segment lost 3 bases, leaving 12 bases of the junction unmatched. Here the CDR3 reads CASSLGQSNIVNQPQHF. The CDR3 bases are TGTGCCAGCAGCTTGGGACAGTCAAATATAGTAAATCAGCCCCAGCATTTT.